The present TCR beta chain was sequenced within a study of graft-versus-host responses after intestinal transplantation. In the study overall: Recipients obtained multivisceral, liver-intestinal, or isolated intestinal transplants.

Data came from immunoSEQ multiplex PCR; TCRdb stores just in-frame clones and leaves some out. Of 45,000 to 55,000 clones in the sample, about 93% were seen once. Study conclusions and caveats: Allografts of one patient group, those with graft-donor T cell macrochimerism, had high graft-versus-host to host-versus-graft clonal ratios. Peak GvH clone levels in circulation were associated with early post-transplant HvG declines. Ileal or blood samples showed some GvH clones first, and such clones were also found in recipient marrow.

As concerns this clone: Its antigen is as yet unknown.

The source material was PBMCs, sampled around 820 days after a first intestinal transplant, on the day of a second. The sequence was collected from a human patient who received an intestinal transplant, so some T cells may come from the graft donor.

CDR3 bases: TGTGCCAGTAGCGGACAACATTCCTACGAGCAGTACTTC. Protein product: CASSGQHSYEQYF. V and J are TRBV19 and TRBJ2-7, with D possibly TRBD1 on 5 matching bases. The CDR3 has 13 residues. V lost 6 bases and J lost 1, with 10 bases in between. Germline-derived CDR1 and CDR2 are LNHDA and SQIVND (reference sequence).